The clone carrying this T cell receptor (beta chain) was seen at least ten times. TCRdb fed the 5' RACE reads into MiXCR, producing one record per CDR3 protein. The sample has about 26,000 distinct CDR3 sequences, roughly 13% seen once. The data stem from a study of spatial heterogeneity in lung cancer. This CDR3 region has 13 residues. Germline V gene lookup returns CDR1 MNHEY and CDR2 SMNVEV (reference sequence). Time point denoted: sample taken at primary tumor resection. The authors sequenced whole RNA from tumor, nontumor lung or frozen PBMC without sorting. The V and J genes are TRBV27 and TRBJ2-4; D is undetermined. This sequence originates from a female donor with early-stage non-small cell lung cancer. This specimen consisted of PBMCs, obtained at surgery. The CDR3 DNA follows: TGTGCTCCGGTAGGGCTAGCCAAAAACATTCAGTACTTC. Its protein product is CAPVGLAKNIQYF.